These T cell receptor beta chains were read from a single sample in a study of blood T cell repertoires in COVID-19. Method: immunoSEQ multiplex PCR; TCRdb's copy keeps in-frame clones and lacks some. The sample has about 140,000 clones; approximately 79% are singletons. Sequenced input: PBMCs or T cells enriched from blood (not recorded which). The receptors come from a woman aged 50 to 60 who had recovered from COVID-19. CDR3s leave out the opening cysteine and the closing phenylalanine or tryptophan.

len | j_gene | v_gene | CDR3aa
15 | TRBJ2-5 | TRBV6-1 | ASSEGTSGRYQETQY
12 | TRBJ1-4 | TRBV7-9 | AVRTVNDNEKLF
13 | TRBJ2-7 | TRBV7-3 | ASSYLAGKIYEQY
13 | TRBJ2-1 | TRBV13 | ASSLVGGAYNEQF
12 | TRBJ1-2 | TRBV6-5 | ASSSPPDNYGYT
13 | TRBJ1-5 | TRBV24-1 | ATLFRGKANGPQH
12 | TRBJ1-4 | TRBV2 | ASSERRGNEKLF
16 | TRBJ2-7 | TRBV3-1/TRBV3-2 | ASSQDVPGASSSYEQY
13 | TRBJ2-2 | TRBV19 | ASSSSGSGTGELF
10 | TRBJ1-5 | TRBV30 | AWTIQGQPQH
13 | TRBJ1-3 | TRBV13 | ASSGGTGVGNTIY
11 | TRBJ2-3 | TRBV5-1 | ATRSGEKDTQY
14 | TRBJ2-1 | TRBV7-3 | ASSLKPGTSGHEQF
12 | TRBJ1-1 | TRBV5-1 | ASSPQVLNTEAF
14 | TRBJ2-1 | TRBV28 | ASSLTSGSSYNEQF
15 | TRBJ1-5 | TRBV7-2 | ASSLAGWYSGNQPQH
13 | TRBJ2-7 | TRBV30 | AWRLKLGRSYEQY
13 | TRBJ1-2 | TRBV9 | ASSVARGQSYGYT
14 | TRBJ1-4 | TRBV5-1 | ASSPSAARTNEKLF
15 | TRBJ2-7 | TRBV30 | AWSLGLGDKSSYEQY
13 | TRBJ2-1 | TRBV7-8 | ASSPGTGARYEQF
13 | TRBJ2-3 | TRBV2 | ASSVRRGGTDTQY